This T cell receptor beta chain stems from a study of cytotoxic CD8 clonotypes in ibrutinib-treated CLL. Study-level background: Responses comprised 25 or so partial and 2 complete; at median roughly 64 months, about 14 remained remitted and approximately 12 progressed.

This clone was recorded only once. Germline loops: CDR1 SGHRS, CDR2 YFSETQ. Between the trimmed V and J ends, which lost 1 base and 5 bases, there was a span of 7 bases. This CDR3 is built from 12 residues. Here immunoSEQ multiplex PCR was the method, and the copy in TCRdb shows in-frame clones only, minus some. The sample records around 150,000 clones, roughly 90% being singletons. The sample here was PBMCs, taken at disease progression, from a patient treated with ibrutinib. The receptor comes from a human donor with chronic lymphocytic leukemia. The V gene is TRBV5-1, the J gene TRBJ2-7; D gene unclear. CDR3 coding DNA: TGCGCCAGCAGCTTGCTCGCGAACGAGCAGTACTTC. The encoded protein is CASSLLANEQYF.